Below are 19 T cell receptor beta chains sequenced from a single sample in a study of identical twins. In TCRdb, the 5' RACE reads were re-called with MiXCR into one record per CDR3 protein. The sample shows approximately 890,000 distinct CDR3 sequences, 10% to 15% of them seen only once. The data were also submitted as part of a second study, on yellow fever vaccine responses in identical twins.

Material: PBMCs. All receptors come from a woman aged 18-29 years in good health.

The chain recombines TRBV5-1 with TRBJ2-7, with 10 nucleotides matching TRBD1. Germline CDR1 reads SGHRS; CDR2 reads YFSETQ. Losses at the gene ends were 4 bases for V and 2 bases for J; bases not matched to a gene: 6. This CDR3 region has 15 residues. CDR3 bases: TGCGCCAGCAGCCCGGGACAGGGGAATGCCTACGAGCAGTACGTC. Its protein product is CASSPGQGNAYEQYV.

The sample holds a few counts of this clonotype. V usage is TRBV3-1 and J usage is TRBJ2-2; D assignment may be TRBD1 or TRBD2 (5 bases each). This CDR3 comprises 16 residues. Trimming cost V 0 bases and J 6 bases, with 14 bases left between them. Germline lookup yields CDR1 LGHDT and CDR2 YNNKEL (reference sequence). The CDR3 coding sequence is TGTGCCAGCAGCCAAGAAATTCTGGGGGTCTCCGGGGAGCTGTTTTTT. Protein sequence: CASSQEILGVSGELFF.

This clonotype was counted many times. The rearrangement joins TRBV18 to TRBJ2-1, with TRBD2 identical over 8 bases. The CDR3 runs to 14 residues. V dropped 3 bases and J dropped 5; count of bases not matched to a gene: 3. The germline V gene encodes CDR1 KGHSH and CDR2 LQKENI. The CDR3 DNA reads as TGTGCCAGCTCACCCTTAGCGGGGAACAATGAGCAGTTCTTC. This codes for CASSPLAGNNEQFF.

This clonotype was detected ten times or more. The V and J genes are TRBV7-9 and TRBJ2-6, with D hard to call. This CDR3 is built from 13 residues. The V end was cut by 4 bases, the J end by 4 bases, with 5 bases between. From germline, CDR1 is SEHNR and CDR2 FQNEAQ (reference sequence). Here the CDR3 reads CASSSQGANVLTF. The CDR3 DNA reads as TGTGCCAGCAGCTCGCAGGGGGCCAACGTCCTGACTTTC. Filled out from reference TRBV7-9 and TRBJ2-6, the complete variable domain reads DTGVSQNPRHKITKRGQNVTFRCDPISEHNRLYWYRQTLGQGPEFLTYFQNEAQLEKSRLLSDRFSAERPKGSFSTLEIQRTEQGDSAMYLCASSSQGANVLTFGAGSRLTVL.

The rearrangement uses TRBV29-1 and TRBJ2-7; no reliable D call. With 4 bases removed from V and 6 bases from J, the gap between germline ends came to 19 bases. CDR1 and CDR2 (germline): SQVTM, ANQGSEA. The CDR3 is 14 residues long. The CDR3 is CSVAWAGLGSEQYF. CDR3 nucleotides: TGCAGCGTTGCCTGGGCCGGGTTGGGTTCCGAGCAGTACTTC.

This chain connects TRBV7-9 to TRBJ2-7, with D unresolved. Trimming left V 3 bases short and J 8 bases short, with 17 bases between. CDR1 SEHNR and CDR2 FQNEAQ come from the germline V gene (reference sequence). This CDR3 has 14 amino acids. CDR3: CASSFSRATSKQYF. In nucleotides, the CDR3 is TGTGCCAGCAGCTTCTCAAGGGCTACAAGTAAGCAGTACTTC.

V is TRBV14 and J is TRBJ2-1; perhaps TRBD2 as D (6 bases). The CDR3 is 13 amino acids. Germline-derived CDR1 and CDR2 are SGHDN and FVKESK. Trimming pared 2 bases from V and 10 bases from J, leaving 12 bases between. The DNA for the CDR3 is TGTGCCAGCAGCCAAATAGCGGCCAGGGAGCAGTTCTTC. Translating it yields CASSQIAAREQFF.

This clonotype appeared a few times. J is TRBJ1-1 and V is TRBV5-1; D is ambiguous. Germline CDR1 is SGHRS and CDR2 is YFSETQ. Deletions cut 4 bases from V and 7 bases from J, with 17 bases between. The CDR3 consists of 14 residues. The CDR3 loop reads CASSPSVGRSEAFF. CDR3 DNA sequence: TGCGCCAGCAGCCCCTCGGTCGGGAGAAGTGAAGCTTTCTTT.

This clonotype came up a few times. The rearrangement uses TRBV10-3 and TRBJ2-1; 10 nucleotides align to TRBD2. This CDR3 is built from 15 residues. The germline gives CDR1 ENHRY, CDR2 SYGVKD. V shed 0 bases and J 10 bases; nucleotides not matched to a gene: 6. CDR3 sequence: CAISESLAGVGEQFF. The DNA of the CDR3 is TGTGCCATCAGTGAGTCGCTAGCGGGAGTAGGCGAGCAGTTCTTC.

This sequence joins TRBV5-1 and TRBJ1-6; possibly TRBD1 for D (5 bases). Deletions cut 5 bases from V and 5 bases from J, with 8 bases between. Germline V gene lookup returns CDR1 SGHRS and CDR2 YFSETQ. The CDR3 is 13 residues long. The DNA of the CDR3 is TGCGCCAGCAGGGGACCAAATAATTCACCCCTCCACTTT. The encoded protein is CASRGPNNSPLHF.

V is TRBV10-3 and J is TRBJ2-3, with D possibly called TRBD1 or TRBD2 (5 bases each). Trimming pared 4 bases from V and 6 bases from J, leaving 11 bases between. This CDR3 has 13 amino acids. The germline CDR1 and CDR2 sequences are ENHRY and SYGVKD. CDR3 amino acids: CAISVGDPDTQYF. The CDR3 nucleotides are TGTGCCATCAGTGTCGGGGACCCCGATACGCAGTATTTT.

The rearrangement uses TRBV15 and TRBJ2-5; D is possibly TRBD1 (6 bases). V was pared by 5 bases and J by 4 bases, with 17 bases between. CDR1 and CDR2 (germline): LNHNV, YYDKDF (reference sequence). This CDR3 spans 15 amino acids. This chain's CDR3 is CATSSRTEGGETQYF. The DNA of the CDR3 is TGTGCCACCAGCTCGCGGACGGAAGGGGGAGAGACCCAGTACTTC.

This clonotype was counted ten times or more. V usage is TRBV12-3 or TRBV12-4 and J usage is TRBJ1-4, with 8 bases that match TRBD1. The CDR3 runs to 14 residues. The V and J ends lost 6 bases and 8 bases, in that order; junction bases with no gene match: 8. This chain's CDR3 is CASRPLAGGEKLFF. The CDR3, as DNA: TGTGCCAGCAGGCCTCTCGCAGGGGGCGAAAAACTGTTTTTT.

The table lists this clonotype with a few counts. CDR3 region: CASGPLWDVGGYTF. In DNA, the CDR3 is TGTGCCAGCGGCCCGTTGTGGGACGTCGGAGGCTACACCTTC. The chain carries TRBV2 and TRBJ1-2, with D perhaps TRBD1 (5 bases). Trimming removed 8 bases at V and 8 bases at J, with 21 bases between. Germline assignment: CDR1 SNHLY and CDR2 FYNNEI. The CDR3 runs 14 residues.

There are a few counts of this clonotype. The V and J genes are TRBV3-1 and TRBJ2-1; 10 positions match TRBD2. Trimming at V came to 0 bases and at J to 14 bases, leaving 10 bases not matched to a gene. In germline, CDR1 is LGHDT, CDR2 YNNKEL (reference sequence). The CDR3 runs 15 residues. CDR3 sequence reads: CASSQEVGSGGREFF. The CDR3 DNA is TGTGCCAGCAGCCAAGAAGTCGGTAGCGGGGGGAGAGAGTTCTTC.

The rearrangement joins TRBV7-6 to TRBJ1-5; 11 bases fit TRBD1. Germline values: CDR1 SGHVS, CDR2 FNYEAQ. V dropped 5 bases and J dropped 7; count of bases not matched to a gene: 10. The length of the CDR3 is 16 residues. CDR3 in amino acids: CASSRTGQGGSQPQHF. In nucleotides, the CDR3 is TGTGCCAGCAGCCGCACGGGACAGGGGGGGTCCCAGCCCCAGCATTTT. Full variable domain (rest looked up from reference TRBV7-6 and TRBJ1-5): GAGVSQSPRYKVTKRGQDVALRCDPISGHVSLYWYRQALGQGPEFLTYFNYEAQQDKSGLPNDRFSAERPEGSISTLTIQRTEQRDSAMYRCASSRTGQGGSQPQHFGDGTRLSIL.

This clonotype was picked up many times. This chain uses TRBV10-3 with TRBJ2-3; D not certain. V lost 0 bases to trimming and J lost 5 bases, with 6 bases between them. The germline gives CDR1 ENHRY, CDR2 SYGVKD. This CDR3 is built from 13 residues. CDR3 amino acids: CAISESAVDTQYF. The CDR3 DNA is TGTGCCATCAGTGAGTCCGCTGTAGATACGCAGTATTTT.

The chain couples TRBV12-3 or TRBV12-4 to TRBJ2-2, with 8 bases lining up with TRBD2. The trim removed 4 bases at V and 4 bases at J, leaving 11 bases unmatched. This CDR3 comprises 17 residues. DNA for the CDR3: TGTGCCAGCAGTTCCCGGGAGGGGGGGGCAAGCACCGGGGAGCTGTTTTTT. This translates into CASSSREGGASTGELFF.

This clonotype was seen many times. The V call is TRBV29-1, the J call TRBJ2-1, with 14 nucleotides matching TRBD2. The germline V gene encodes CDR1 SQVTM and CDR2 ANQGSEA. The CDR3 sequence is 13 residues long. After removal of 5 bases from V and 9 bases from J, the junction contained 3 bases not matched to a gene. The CDR3, as DNA: TGCAGCGTTACCGGGACTAGCGGGAGTGAGCAGTTCTTC. Protein: CSVTGTSGSEQFF.